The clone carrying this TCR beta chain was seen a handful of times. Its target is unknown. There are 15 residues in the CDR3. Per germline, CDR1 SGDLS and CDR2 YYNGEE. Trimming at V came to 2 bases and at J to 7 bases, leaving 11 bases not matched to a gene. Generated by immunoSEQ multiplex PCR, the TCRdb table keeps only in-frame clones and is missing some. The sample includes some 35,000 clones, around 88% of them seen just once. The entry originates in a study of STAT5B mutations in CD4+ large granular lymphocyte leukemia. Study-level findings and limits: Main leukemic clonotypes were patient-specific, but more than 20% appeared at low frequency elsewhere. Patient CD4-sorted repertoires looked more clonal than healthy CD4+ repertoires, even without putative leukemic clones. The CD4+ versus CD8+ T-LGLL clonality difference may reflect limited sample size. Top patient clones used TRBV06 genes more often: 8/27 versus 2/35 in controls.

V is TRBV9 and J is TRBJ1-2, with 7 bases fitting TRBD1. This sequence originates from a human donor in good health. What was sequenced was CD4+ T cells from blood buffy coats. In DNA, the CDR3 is TGTGCCAGCAGCGTTTCGACAGGGAGCAAGGGTGGCTACACCTTC. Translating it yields CASSVSTGSKGGYTF. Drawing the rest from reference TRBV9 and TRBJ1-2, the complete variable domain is DSGVTQTPKHLITATGQRVTLRCSPRSGDLSVYWYQQSLDQGLQFLIQYYNGEERAKGNILERFSAQQFPDLHSELNLSSLELGDSALYFCASSVSTGSKGGYTFGSGTRLTVV.